The 11 T cell receptor beta chains listed next were all sequenced from one sample in a study of Ad26.COV2.S vaccination and SARS-CoV-2 variants. The sample's treatment: roughly 18 received Ad26.COV2.S at low or high dose, single or two shots; about 5 received placebo; per-sample allocation not given. After the first vaccine or placebo injection, samples were drawn on day 63. TCRdb keeps only in-frame clones here, not all; method: immunoSEQ multiplex PCR. The repertoire has a few hundred thousand clones, 80% to 95% of them found once; the top ten carry about 1.7%. Material: peripheral blood, obtained in a trial of Ad26.COV2.S vaccine versus placebo. Receptors originate from a person aged 18-60 years who received the Ad26.COV2.S COVID-19 vaccine or a placebo.

V gene TRBV2 combines with J gene TRBJ1-1, with D possibly being TRBD1 (6 bases). V lost 5 bases, J lost 0 bases, and 16 bases lay in between. The CDR3 contains 16 residues. Germline CDR1 reads SNHLY; CDR2 reads FYNNEI. The chain's CDR3 is CASSPDRIDLNTEAFF. The CDR3 nucleotides are TGTGCCAGCAGTCCCGACAGGATCGACTTGAACACTGAAGCTTTCTTT.

V usage is TRBV10-2 and J usage is TRBJ2-7; 7 bases fit TRBD1. V trimming: 5 bases; J trimming: 0 bases; junction bases outside the gene matches: 7. The CDR3 totals 15 residues. The germline V gene has CDR1 WSHSY and CDR2 SAAADI. CDR3 nucleotide sequence: TGCGCCAGCAGTCTCCCGGACAGGCTCTCCTACGAGCAGTACTTC. Protein sequence: CASSLPDRLSYEQYF.

V is TRBV6-6 and J is TRBJ2-1; 14 bases map to TRBD2. There are 16 residues in the CDR3. The ends lost 6 bases at V and 10 bases at J; junction bases unmatched: 11. Germline CDR1 MNHNY, CDR2 SVGAGI (reference sequence). CDR3 DNA: TGTGCCAGCAGCCGAGGACTAGCGGGGGGCCCGGGGGAGCAGTTCTTC. Translation: CASSRGLAGGPGEQFF.

The rearrangement links TRBV19 to TRBJ1-4; 8 bases agree with TRBD1. The V and J ends lost 6 bases and 7 bases, in that order; junction bases with no gene match: 7. The CDR3 length is 14 residues. Looked up from germline, CDR1 is LNHDA and CDR2 is SQIVND (reference sequence). The CDR3 DNA reads as TGTGCCAGTAGCCGGACAGGGTTTATTGAAAAACTGTTTTTT. It encodes CASSRTGFIEKLFF.

The J gene is TRBJ1-3, the V gene TRBV7-8; D remains ambiguous. Germline V gene lookup returns CDR1 SGHVS and CDR2 FQNEAQ. The ends were cut back, 2 bases at V and 3 bases at J, with 17 bases in the middle. This CDR3 has 17 residues. CDR3 region: CASSLLAGLVYGNTIYF. The DNA of the CDR3 is TGTGCCAGCAGCTTATTAGCCGGACTAGTGTATGGAAACACCATATATTTT.

The CDR3 sequence: CASSLTNTQYF. The CDR3, as DNA: TGCGCCAGCAGCTTGACGAATACGCAGTATTTT. V and J are TRBV5-1 and TRBJ2-3; D gene unclear. The CDR3 is 11 residues long. V dropped 1 base and J dropped 7 bases, with 4 bases sitting between them. The germline V gene encodes CDR1 SGHRS and CDR2 YFSETQ. Full variable domain (missing parts from reference TRBV5-1 and TRBJ2-3): KAGVTQTPRYLIKTRGQQVTLSCSPISGHRSVSWYQQTPGQGLQFLFEYFSETQRNKGNFPGRFSGRQFSNSRSEMNVSTLELGDSALYLCASSLTNTQYFGPGTRLTVL.

The rearrangement links TRBV5-4 to TRBJ2-1; D unresolved. The CDR3 totals 14 residues. The V gene lost 1 base and the J gene lost 4 bases, with 9 bases spanning the gap. Germline CDR1 reads SGHNT; CDR2 reads YYREEE (reference sequence). The CDR3 DNA reads as TGTGCCAGCAGCTTGTCTGCCCATTACAATGAGCAGTTCTTC. Its protein product is CASSLSAHYNEQFF.

The rearrangement links TRBV7-2 to TRBJ2-7; D not certain. The germline V gene has CDR1 SGHTA and CDR2 FQGNSA. The CDR3 runs 15 residues. The V and J ends lost 5 bases and 2 bases respectively, with 16 bases between them. The CDR3 sequence is CASSPSGRRTYEQYF. The CDR3 region has the DNA TGTGCCAGCAGCCCGTCGGGTAGGAGAACCTACGAGCAGTACTTC. Full variable domain (rest looked up from reference TRBV7-2 and TRBJ2-7): GAGVSQSPSNKVTEKGKDVELRCDPISGHTALYWYRQSLGQGLEFLIYFQGNSAPDKSGLPSDRFSAERTGGSVSTLTIQRTQQEDSAVYLCASSPSGRRTYEQYFGPGTRLTVT.

In its sample, this clone was seen once. The chain has TRBV12-5 and TRBJ1-1; no definite D call. Germline assignment: CDR1 LGHNT and CDR2 FRNRAP. Trimming left V 3 bases short and J 5 bases short, with 7 bases between. This CDR3 contains 12 residues. The CDR3 DNA reads as TGTGCTAGTGGTTTAAAGGTAACTGAAGCTTTCTTT. Translation gives CASGLKVTEAFF.

V is TRBV9 and J is TRBJ1-1; 9 nucleotides align to TRBD1. V was pared by 4 bases and J by 4 bases, with 5 bases of the junction left unmatched. There are 14 residues in the CDR3. Germline V gene lookup returns CDR1 SGDLS and CDR2 YYNGEE. The CDR3 loop is CASSSQGQGTEAFF. The CDR3 bases are TGTGCCAGCAGCTCTCAGGGACAGGGCACTGAAGCTTTCTTT.

The chain is built from TRBV7-8 and TRBJ2-2, with a tentative D call TRBD2 (6 bases). The germline gives CDR1 SGHVS, CDR2 FQNEAQ. The CDR3 is 13 residues long. The germline V and J ends were trimmed by 2 bases and 9 bases, with 10 bases remaining between them. Here the CDR3 DNA reads TGTGCCAGCAGCTTATTCGGGGGTCGGGAGCTGTTTTTT. Translated, it gives CASSLFGGRELFF.